The 19 T cell receptor beta chains in this list originate from one sample, sequenced in a study of T-cell reconstitution after alpha-beta-depleted transplantation in children. Preparation of the TCRbeta library involved a method that used unique molecular identifiers. Each CDR3 protein gets one entry after TCRdb re-called the PCR reads with MiXCR. Of a few hundred thousand distinct CDR3 sequences detected, roughly 17% appear once; the ten largest clones hold around 28%. The sample in question was PBMCs, mostly from graft donor cells, obtained 360 days after TCRalphabeta/CD19-depleted stem cell transplant. All receptors come from a boy in the first two years of life who had a stem cell transplant for Wiskott-Aldrich syndrome, so the T cells may come from the graft donor.

The chain recombines TRBV10-3 with TRBJ2-7; no reliable D call. Trimming shortened V by 8 bases and J by 2 bases, and 10 bases separated the two germline ends. Germline V gene sequence: CDR1 ENHRY, CDR2 SYGVKD. This CDR3 has 12 residues. This CDR3 reads CAIAGRTYEQYF. CDR3 DNA sequence: TGTGCCATCGCCGGGCGTACCTACGAGCAGTACTTC.

This clonotype was seen more than once but under ten times. The rearrangement joins TRBV10-3 to TRBJ2-7; 14 nucleotides line up with TRBD2. This CDR3 has 14 residues. Germline loops: CDR1 ENHRY, CDR2 SYGVKD. Losses at the gene ends were 4 bases for V and 5 bases for J; bases not matched to a gene: 1. Here the CDR3 reads CAISGTSGRNEQYF. CDR3 sequence (DNA): TGTGCCATCAGTGGGACTAGCGGGAGGAACGAGCAGTACTTC.

This clonotype was observed a handful of times. V usage is TRBV12-3 or TRBV12-4 and J usage is TRBJ2-4; D assignment may be TRBD1 or TRBD2 (5 bases each). The CDR3 extends over 14 amino acids. V was cut by 7 bases and J by 3 bases, with 13 bases left in between. The CDR3 is CASTPGTRKNIQYF. The CDR3 bases are TGTGCCAGCACCCCCGGGACCCGCAAAAACATTCAGTACTTC.

The chain couples TRBV29-1 to TRBJ2-7; 9 bases line up with TRBD2. J gave up 3 bases and V 5 bases, and 8 bases lay outside the gene matches. Per the germline V gene, CDR1 is SQVTM and CDR2 is ANQGSEA. The CDR3 runs 14 residues. The CDR3 coding sequence is TGCAGCGTTAACCCCGGGACTAGCAGCTACGAGCAGTACTTC. It specifies CSVNPGTSSYEQYF.

This clonotype has a handful of counts. The chain carries TRBV5-1 and TRBJ1-1; TRBD1 matches at 10 bases. Germline trimming cut 0 bases from V and 4 bases from J; bases unmatched to any gene: 0. Germline V gene data show CDR1 as SGHRS and CDR2 as YFSETQ. This CDR3 contains 14 residues. CDR3 coding DNA: TGCGCCAGCAGCTTGGGGACAGGGGGCACTGAAGCTTTCTTT. It yields the protein CASSLGTGGTEAFF.

This clonotype came up many times. One junction end disagrees with the germline gene, perhaps due to a read error. V usage is TRBV5-1 and J usage is TRBJ2-7, with 8 positions matching TRBD1. This CDR3 comprises 14 residues. In germline, CDR1 is SGHRS, CDR2 YFSETQ. The DNA of the CDR3 is TGTGCCAGCAGCCCCCGTACAGGGGGGTACGAGCAGTACTTC. Protein sequence: CASSPRTGGYEQYF.

This clonotype was found a few times. V and J are TRBV6-5 and TRBJ1-1; D remains unclear. Trimming cost V 2 bases and J 4 bases, with 14 bases left between them. The germline CDR1 and CDR2 sequences are MNHEY and SVGAGI. The CDR3 totals 15 residues. For the CDR3, the DNA is TGTGCCAGCAGTTACAGGGCCCCGGTGAGCACTGAAGCTTTCTTT. Translation: CASSYRAPVSTEAFF.

This rearrangement joins TRBV19 to TRBJ2-7; 9 bases agree with TRBD1. Per the germline V gene, CDR1 is LNHDA and CDR2 is SQIVND (reference sequence). The trim removed 0 bases at V and 0 bases at J, leaving 3 bases unmatched. The CDR3 covers 16 residues. The CDR3 sequence: CASSIEGTGFSYEQYF. The CDR3 DNA sequence: TGTGCCAGTAGTATAGAAGGGACAGGGTTCTCCTACGAGCAGTACTTC.

The gene calls are TRBV27 and TRBJ2-7; 9 bases match TRBD2. This CDR3 comprises 18 residues. Trimming at V came to 9 bases and at J to 0 bases, leaving 18 bases not matched to a gene. The germline V gene encodes CDR1 MNHEY and CDR2 SMNVEV (reference sequence). CDR3 amino acids: CARTKVLAGGSTSYEQYF. The CDR3 DNA sequence: TGTGCCAGGACCAAAGTGTTGGCGGGAGGGTCCACCTCCTACGAGCAGTACTTC.

The chain carries TRBV7-2 and TRBJ1-5; D gene ambiguous. CDR1 is SGHTA, CDR2 FQGNSA, per germline. The CDR3 loop spans 15 amino acids. V shed 1 base and J shed 2 bases, with 9 bases lying between them. The CDR3 DNA reads as TGTGCCAGCAGCTTAGAAGGATTAGGCAATCAGCCCCAGCATTTT. This sequence encodes CASSLEGLGNQPQHF.

The gene calls are TRBV30 and TRBJ2-1; 8 bases align to TRBD2. Per germline, CDR1 GTSNPN and CDR2 SVGIG (reference sequence). V shed 2 bases and J 0 bases; nucleotides not matched to a gene: 15. The CDR3 consists of 19 residues. The CDR3 DNA is TGTGCCTGGAGTCCTGGTGGAGGGACTAGTAAGCCCTCCTACAATGAGCAGTTCTTC. Translating it yields CAWSPGGGTSKPSYNEQFF.

The rearrangement links TRBV24-1 to TRBJ2-1, with TRBD1 identical over 7 bases. This CDR3 region has 17 residues. The germline CDR1 and CDR2 sequences are KGHDR and SFDVKD. The CDR3 loop reads CGTCDLQGTGAYNEQFF. Here the CDR3 DNA reads TGTGGGACCTGTGATTTACAGGGTACAGGGGCCTACAATGAGCAGTTCTTC.

The J gene is TRBJ2-1, the V gene TRBV5-6; 9 bases line up with TRBD1. This CDR3 region has 21 residues. V trimming: 2 bases; J trimming: 7 bases; junction bases outside the gene matches: 25. The V gene's germline CDR1 is SGHDT and CDR2 YYEEEE. Here the CDR3 DNA reads TGTGCCAGCAGCTTTAGGAGAACCGGGACAGGGTGGATCTTGGCCCAAAATGAGCAGTTCTTC. This gives the protein CASSFRRTGTGWILAQNEQFF.

This clonotype has more than one count but fewer than ten. The V call is TRBV24-1, the J call TRBJ2-2; TRBD1 matches at 12 bases. The J segment lost 5 bases and the V segment lost 8 bases, leaving 11 bases of the junction unmatched. CDR3 length: 17 amino acids. Looked up from germline, CDR1 is KGHDR and CDR2 is SFDVKD. CDR3 bases: TGTGCCACCACGTCCGGGACAGGGGGCTCCCTAACCGGGGAGCTGTTTTTT. Translation gives CATTSGTGGSLTGELFF.

At least ten counts were recorded for this clonotype. This chain connects TRBV27 to TRBJ2-7, with D perhaps matching TRBD1 (6 bases). The V end lost 2 bases, the J end lost 3 bases, and 20 bases lay between the germline ends. From germline, CDR1 is MNHEY and CDR2 SMNVEV (reference sequence). The CDR3 runs to 17 residues. The CDR3 region is CASSLAFVTGPYYEQYF. In DNA, the CDR3 is TGTGCCAGCAGTTTAGCCTTTGTGACAGGACCCTACTACGAGCAGTACTTC.

The gene calls are TRBV7-9 and TRBJ2-7, with D possibly matching TRBD1 (5 bases). The germline V gene encodes CDR1 SEHNR and CDR2 FQNEAQ (reference sequence). The ends were cut back, 5 bases at V and 2 bases at J, with 13 bases in the middle. CDR3 length equals 14 residues. The CDR3 nucleotides are TGTGCCAGCAGCCCTATCTGGACACCCTACGAGCAGTACTTC. It codes for CASSPIWTPYEQYF.

The chain uses TRBV7-8 and TRBJ2-7; 9 bases match TRBD1. V gave up 6 bases and J gave up 1 base; unmatched junction bases: 13. The CDR3 sequence is 17 residues long. Per germline, CDR1 SGHVS and CDR2 FQNEAQ. CDR3 loop: CASRLWGDRVPSYEQYF. The CDR3 nucleotides read TGTGCCAGCAGATTATGGGGGGACAGGGTCCCGTCCTACGAGCAGTACTTC.

V and J are TRBV24-1 and TRBJ2-1, with a possible D match to TRBD1 (5 bases). V was trimmed by 4 bases and J by 3 bases, leaving 12 bases between them. CDR1 and CDR2 (germline): KGHDR, SFDVKD. This CDR3 is 15 amino acids long. For the CDR3, the DNA is TGTGCCACCAGTGAACGACAGACCGACTACAATGAGCAGTTCTTC. Translation gives CATSERQTDYNEQFF.

A word on this clonotype: Mismatch with germline at one junction end may stem from a read error. The chain uses TRBV29-1 and TRBJ2-3; 9 bases are a match to TRBD1. The CDR3 has 13 residues. Germline V gene data show CDR1 as SQVTM and CDR2 as ANQGSEA. This CDR3 reads CSAGQGIVDMQYF. The CDR3 nucleotides are TGCAGCGCTGGACAGGGGATTGTAGATATGCAGTATTTT.